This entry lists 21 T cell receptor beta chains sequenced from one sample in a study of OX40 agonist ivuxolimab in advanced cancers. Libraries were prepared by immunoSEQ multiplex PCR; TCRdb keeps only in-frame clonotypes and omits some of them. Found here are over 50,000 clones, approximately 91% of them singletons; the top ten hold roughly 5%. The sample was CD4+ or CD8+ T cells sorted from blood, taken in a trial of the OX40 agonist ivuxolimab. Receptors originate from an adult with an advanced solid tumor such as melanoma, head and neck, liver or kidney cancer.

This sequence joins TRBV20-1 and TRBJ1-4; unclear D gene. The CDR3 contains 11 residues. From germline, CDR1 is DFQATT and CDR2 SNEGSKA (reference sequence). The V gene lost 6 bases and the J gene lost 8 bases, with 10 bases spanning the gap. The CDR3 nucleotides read TGCAGTGCCCCTGCAGACGAAAAACTGTTTTTT. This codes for CSAPADEKLFF.

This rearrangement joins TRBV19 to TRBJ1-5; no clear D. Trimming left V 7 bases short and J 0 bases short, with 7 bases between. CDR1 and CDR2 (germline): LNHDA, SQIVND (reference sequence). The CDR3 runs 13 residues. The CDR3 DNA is TGTGCCAGTAAAGGTTCTAGCAATCAGCCCCAGCATTTT. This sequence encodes CASKGSSNQPQHF.

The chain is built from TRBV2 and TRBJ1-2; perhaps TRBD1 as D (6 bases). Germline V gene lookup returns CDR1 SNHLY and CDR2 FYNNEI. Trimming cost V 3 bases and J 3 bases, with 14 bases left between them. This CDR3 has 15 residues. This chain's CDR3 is CASSEGQGAHYGYTF. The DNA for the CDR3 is TGTGCCAGCAGTGAGGGACAAGGGGCTCACTATGGCTACACCTTC.

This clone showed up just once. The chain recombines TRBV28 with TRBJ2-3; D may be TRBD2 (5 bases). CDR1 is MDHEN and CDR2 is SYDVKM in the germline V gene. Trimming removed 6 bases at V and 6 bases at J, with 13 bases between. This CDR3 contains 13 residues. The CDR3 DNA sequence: TGTGCCAGCAGGGGCAGAAGAGGGGATACGCAGTATTTT. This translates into CASRGRRGDTQYF.

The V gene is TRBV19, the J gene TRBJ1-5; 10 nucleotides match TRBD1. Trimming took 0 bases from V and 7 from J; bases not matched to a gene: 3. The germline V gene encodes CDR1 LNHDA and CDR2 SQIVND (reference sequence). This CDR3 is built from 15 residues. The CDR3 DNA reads TGTGCCAGTAGTATAGACGGACAGGGGGGCCAGCCCCAGCATTTT. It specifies CASSIDGQGGQPQHF.

Here the CDR3 reads CASSTGGQGARNEKLFF. The CDR3 nucleotides read TGCGCCAGCAGCACGGGGGGACAGGGGGCGAGAAATGAAAAACTGTTTTTT. This chain links TRBV5-1 with TRBJ1-4; 12 positions agree with TRBD1. This CDR3 contains 17 residues. The V and J ends lost 4 bases and 5 bases, in that order; junction bases with no gene match: 9. CDR1 SGHRS and CDR2 YFSETQ come from the germline V gene.

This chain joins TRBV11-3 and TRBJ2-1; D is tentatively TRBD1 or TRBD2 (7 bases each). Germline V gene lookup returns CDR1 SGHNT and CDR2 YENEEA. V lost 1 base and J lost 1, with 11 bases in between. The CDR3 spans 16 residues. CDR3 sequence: CASSLGQGGSYNEQFF. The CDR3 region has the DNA TGTGCCAGCAGCTTAGGGCAGGGGGGGTCCTACAATGAGCAGTTCTTC.

CDR3 coding DNA: TGTGCCAGCAGCTTAGCGAATGGACAGGCGTTCTACGAGCAGTACTTC. This gives the protein CASSLANGQAFYEQYF. V and J are TRBV7-8 and TRBJ2-7, with 7 positions matching TRBD1. Germline-derived CDR1 and CDR2 are SGHVS and FQNEAQ. V was pared by 0 bases and J by 3 bases, with 8 bases of the junction left unmatched. This CDR3 spans 16 amino acids.

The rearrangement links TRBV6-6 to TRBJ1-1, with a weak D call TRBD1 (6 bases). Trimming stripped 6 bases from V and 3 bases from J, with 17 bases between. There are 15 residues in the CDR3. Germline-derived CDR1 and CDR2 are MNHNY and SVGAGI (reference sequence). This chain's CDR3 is CASSPQRDRHTEAFF. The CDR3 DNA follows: TGTGCCAGCAGCCCACAAAGAGACAGGCACACTGAAGCTTTCTTT.

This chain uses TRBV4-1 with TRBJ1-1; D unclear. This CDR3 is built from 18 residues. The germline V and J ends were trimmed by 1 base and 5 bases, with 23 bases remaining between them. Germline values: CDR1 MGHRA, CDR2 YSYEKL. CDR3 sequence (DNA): TGCGCCAGCAGCCAAGGGCTGCTATCAAATAGAGGGAAGACTGAAGCTTTCTTT. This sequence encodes CASSQGLLSNRGKTEAFF.

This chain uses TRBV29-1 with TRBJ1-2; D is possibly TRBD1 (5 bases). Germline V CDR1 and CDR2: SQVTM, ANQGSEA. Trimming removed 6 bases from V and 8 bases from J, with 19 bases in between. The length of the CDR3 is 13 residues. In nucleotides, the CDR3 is TGCAGCGTCGCCCCCGACGAGGGACTCGGCTACACCTTC. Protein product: CSVAPDEGLGYTF.

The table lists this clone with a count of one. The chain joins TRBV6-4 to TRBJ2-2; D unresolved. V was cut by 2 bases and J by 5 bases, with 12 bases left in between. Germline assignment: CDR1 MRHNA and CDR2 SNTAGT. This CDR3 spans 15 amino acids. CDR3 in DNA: TGTGCCAGCAGTGACGGAACAGCCCCGACCGGGGAGCTGTTTTTT. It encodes CASSDGTAPTGELFF.

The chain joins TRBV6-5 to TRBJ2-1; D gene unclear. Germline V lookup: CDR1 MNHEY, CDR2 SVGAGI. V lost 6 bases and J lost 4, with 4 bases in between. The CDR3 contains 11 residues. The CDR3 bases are TGTGCCAGCAGCCAATACAATGAGCAGTTCTTC. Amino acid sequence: CASSQYNEQFF.

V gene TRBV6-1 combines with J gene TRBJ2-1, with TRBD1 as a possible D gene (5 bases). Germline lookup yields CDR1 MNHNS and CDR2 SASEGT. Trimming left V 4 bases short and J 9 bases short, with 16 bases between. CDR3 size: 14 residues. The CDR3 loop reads CASSVLTATAEQFF. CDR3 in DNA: TGTGCCAGCAGTGTATTGACAGCTACAGCTGAGCAGTTCTTC.

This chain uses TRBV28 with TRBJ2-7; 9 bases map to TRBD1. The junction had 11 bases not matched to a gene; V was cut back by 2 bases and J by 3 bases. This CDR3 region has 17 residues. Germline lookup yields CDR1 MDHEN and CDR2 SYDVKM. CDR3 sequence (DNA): TGTGCCAGCAGTTTACCGGGACAGGGTAGAAGGGGCTACGAGCAGTACTTC. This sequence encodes CASSLPGQGRRGYEQYF.

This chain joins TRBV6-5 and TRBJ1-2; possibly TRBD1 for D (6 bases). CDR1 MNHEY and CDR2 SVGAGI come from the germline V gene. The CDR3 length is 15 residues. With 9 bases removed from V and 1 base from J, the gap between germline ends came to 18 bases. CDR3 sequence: CASTDRDNRNYGYTF. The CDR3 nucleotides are TGTGCCAGTACCGACCGGGACAACCGTAACTATGGCTACACCTTC.

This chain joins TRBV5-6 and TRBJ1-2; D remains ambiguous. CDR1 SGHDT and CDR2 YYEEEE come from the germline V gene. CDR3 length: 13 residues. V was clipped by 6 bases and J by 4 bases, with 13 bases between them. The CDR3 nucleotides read TGTGCCAGCAACCCCTATCTCGGCTATGGCTACACCTTC. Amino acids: CASNPYLGYGYTF.

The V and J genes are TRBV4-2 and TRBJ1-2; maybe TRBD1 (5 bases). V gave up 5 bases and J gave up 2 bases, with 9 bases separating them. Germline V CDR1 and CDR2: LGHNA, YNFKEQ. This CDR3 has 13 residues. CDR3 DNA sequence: TGTGCCAGCAGCGTCGAGGGGAACTATGGCTACACCTTC. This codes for CASSVEGNYGYTF.

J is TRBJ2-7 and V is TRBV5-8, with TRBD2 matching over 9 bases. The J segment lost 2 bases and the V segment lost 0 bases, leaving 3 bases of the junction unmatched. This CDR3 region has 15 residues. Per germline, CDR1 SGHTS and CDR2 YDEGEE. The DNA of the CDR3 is TGTGCCAGCAGCTTGGAGGCTAGCGGGACCTACGAGCAGTACTTC. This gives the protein CASSLEASGTYEQYF.

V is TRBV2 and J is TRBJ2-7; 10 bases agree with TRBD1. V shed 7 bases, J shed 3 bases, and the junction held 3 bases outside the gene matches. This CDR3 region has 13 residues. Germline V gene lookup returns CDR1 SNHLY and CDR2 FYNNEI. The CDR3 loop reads CASKRDRGYEQYF. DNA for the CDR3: TGTGCCAGCAAACGGGACAGGGGCTACGAGCAGTACTTC. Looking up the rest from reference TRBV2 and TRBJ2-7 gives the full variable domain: EPEVTQTPSHQVTQMGQEVILRCVPISNHLYFYWYRQILGQKVEFLVSFYNNEISEKSEIFDDQFSVERPDGSNFTLKIRSTKLEDSAMYFCASKRDRGYEQYFGPGTRLTVT.

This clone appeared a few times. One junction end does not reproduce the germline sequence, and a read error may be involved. The CDR3: CASSRILDGRIQTMDF. The CDR3 nucleotides are TGTGCCAGCAGCAGGATCCTGGATGGCAGGATCCAGACTATGGACTTC. The chain carries TRBV28 and TRBJ2-4; maybe TRBD2 (5 bases). Germline V CDR1 and CDR2: MDHEN, SYDVKM. The CDR3 sequence is 16 residues long.